This T cell receptor beta chain was sequenced during a study of OX40 agonist ivuxolimab in advanced cancers. Study in general: The patients received agonistic anti-OX40 (CD134) antibody ivuxolimab. Three partial responders included one hepatocellular carcinoma patient and two cutaneous melanoma patients. Study-wide results and limits: Partial responders treated at 0.1-3.0 mg/kg exhibited clonal expansion among the lowest measured.

V was pared by 4 bases and J by 4 bases, with 17 bases between. Germline CDR1 SEHNR, CDR2 FQNEAQ (reference sequence). The CDR3 has 15 residues. TCRdb's copy holds only in-frame clones and misses some; the assay was immunoSEQ multiplex PCR. The sample holds approximately 76,000 clones; 70% to 90% are singletons and the top ten take around 0.86%. On this clone: The antigen remains undetermined.

This receptor was taken from an adult with an advanced solid tumor such as melanoma, head and neck, liver or kidney cancer. The chain carries TRBV7-9 and TRBJ2-7, with D perhaps TRBD2 (5 bases). Source: CD4+ or CD8+ T cells sorted from blood, taken in a trial of the OX40 agonist ivuxolimab. The DNA of the CDR3 is TGTGCCAGCAGCTCGACGGGCCTAGCAGTATACGAGCAGTACTTC. Its translation: CASSSTGLAVYEQYF.